Here is one TCR beta chain with its context. Its antigen is not known. Clones were sequenced by immunoSEQ multiplex PCR, and TCRdb holds only the in-frame ones, with some missing. The sample yields some 120,000 clones, about 81% seen once. The CDR3 is 14 amino acids. CDR1 and CDR2 (germline): MNHEY, SMNVEV (reference sequence). V was cut by 6 bases and J by 3 bases, with 15 bases left in between. The sample's time point: blood 2 weeks post-SBRT. Treatment described: 15 Gy SBRT to primary tumor, nephrectomy 4 weeks later. The data originate from a study of radiation and T cells in renal cell carcinoma. On the study more broadly: Nephrectomy followed 15 Gy stereotactic body radiation by 4 weeks.

Study-wide findings and caveats: Without pretreatment biopsies, baseline tumor clonotype presence was undetermined. In blood, top tumor clones expanded by 2 weeks, shrinking by 4.

Sequencing used blood, obtained from a patient whose treatment included radiotherapy and nephrectomy. The clonotype originates from a woman in her sixties with renal cell carcinoma. The chain links TRBV27 to TRBJ2-7, with a tentative D call TRBD2 (5 bases). The chain's CDR3 is CASSRGQDFYEQYF. The CDR3 region has the DNA TGTGCCAGCAGCCGTGGGCAGGACTTCTACGAGCAGTACTTC.